This TCR beta chain was sequenced during a study of blood T cell repertoires in COVID-19. Germline V lookup: CDR1 MDHEN, CDR2 SYDVKM. The V and J ends lost 5 bases and 0 bases, in that order; junction bases with no gene match: 7. The CDR3 sequence is 16 residues long. TCRdb keeps only in-frame clones here, not all; method: immunoSEQ multiplex PCR. This sample has about 150,000 clones; roughly 89% occur once, and the top ten carry more than 3.5%. This clone was seen a few times. The sequence came from a man aged 50 or older who had recovered from COVID-19. V usage is TRBV28 and J usage is TRBJ1-1; 9 bases agree with TRBD1. The sequencing sample was made of PBMCs or T cells enriched from blood (not recorded which). The CDR3 reads CASSQHGQGMNTEAFF. In DNA form, the CDR3 reads TGTGCCAGCAGTCAACACGGACAGGGGATGAACACTGAAGCTTTCTTT.